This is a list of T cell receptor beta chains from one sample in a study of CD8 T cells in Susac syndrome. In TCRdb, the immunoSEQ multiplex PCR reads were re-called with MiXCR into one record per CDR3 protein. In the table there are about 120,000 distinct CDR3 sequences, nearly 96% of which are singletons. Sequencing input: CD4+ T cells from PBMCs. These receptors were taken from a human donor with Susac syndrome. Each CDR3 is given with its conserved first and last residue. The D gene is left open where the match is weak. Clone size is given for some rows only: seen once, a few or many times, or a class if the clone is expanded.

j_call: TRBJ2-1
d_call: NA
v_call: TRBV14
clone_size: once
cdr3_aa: CASNQTSRYYNEQFF
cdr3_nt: TGTGCCAGCAACCAAACTAGCCGATACTACAATGAGCAGTTCTTC

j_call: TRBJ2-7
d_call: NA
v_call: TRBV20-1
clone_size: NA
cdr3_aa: CSARNPGATYEQYF
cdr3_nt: TGCAGTGCTAGAAACCCCGGAGCAACCTACGAGCAGTACTTC

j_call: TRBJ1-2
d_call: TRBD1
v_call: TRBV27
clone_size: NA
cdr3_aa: CASTQGRGRGDYGYTF
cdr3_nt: TGTGCCAGCACCCAAGGCAGGGGGCGCGGTGACTATGGCTACACCTTC

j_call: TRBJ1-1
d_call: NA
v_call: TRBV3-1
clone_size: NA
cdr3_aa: CASSHLGTAEAFF
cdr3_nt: TGTGCCAGCAGCCACCTAGGGACCGCGGAAGCTTTCTTT

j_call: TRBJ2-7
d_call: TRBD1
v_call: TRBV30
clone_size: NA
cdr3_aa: CAWSYGQGAYEQYF
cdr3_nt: TGTGCCTGGAGTTATGGCCAGGGGGCCTACGAGCAGTACTTC

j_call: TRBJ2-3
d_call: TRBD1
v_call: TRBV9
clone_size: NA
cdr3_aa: CASSVETGVSADTQYF
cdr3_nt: TGTGCCAGCAGCGTAGAAACAGGGGTAAGCGCAGATACGCAGTATTTT

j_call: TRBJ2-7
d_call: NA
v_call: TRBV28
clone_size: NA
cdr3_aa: CASSWDRSSYEQYF
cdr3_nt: TGTGCCAGCAGCTGGGACCGGAGCTCCTACGAGCAGTACTTC

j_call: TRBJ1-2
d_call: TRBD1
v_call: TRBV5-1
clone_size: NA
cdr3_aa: CASSSGGQGASDYYGYTF
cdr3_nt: TGCGCCAGCAGCTCCGGAGGACAGGGGGCGTCAGACTACTATGGCTACACCTTC

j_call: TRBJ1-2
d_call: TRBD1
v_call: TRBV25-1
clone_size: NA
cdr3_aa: CASSPRQGRGYTF
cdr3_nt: TGTGCCAGCAGTCCACGACAGGGCCGTGGCTACACCTTC

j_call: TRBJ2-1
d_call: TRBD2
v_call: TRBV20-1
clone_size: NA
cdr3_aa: CSASLAGSYNEQFF
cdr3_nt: TGCAGTGCTAGCCTAGCGGGGTCCTACAATGAGCAGTTCTTC

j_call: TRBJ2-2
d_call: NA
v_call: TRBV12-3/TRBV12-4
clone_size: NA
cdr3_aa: CASSLGRLANTGELFF
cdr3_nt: TGTGCCAGCAGTTTAGGAAGGCTAGCGAACACCGGGGAGCTGTTTTTT

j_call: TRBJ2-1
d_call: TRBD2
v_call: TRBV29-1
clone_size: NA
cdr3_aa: CSVASGGTTYNEQFF
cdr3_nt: TGCAGCGTTGCGTCCGGGGGGACTACCTACAATGAGCAGTTCTTC

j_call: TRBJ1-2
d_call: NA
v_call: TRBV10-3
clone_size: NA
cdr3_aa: CAIQPGTGAPGYTF
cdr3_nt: TGTGCCATCCAGCCGGGAACGGGGGCGCCTGGCTACACCTTC